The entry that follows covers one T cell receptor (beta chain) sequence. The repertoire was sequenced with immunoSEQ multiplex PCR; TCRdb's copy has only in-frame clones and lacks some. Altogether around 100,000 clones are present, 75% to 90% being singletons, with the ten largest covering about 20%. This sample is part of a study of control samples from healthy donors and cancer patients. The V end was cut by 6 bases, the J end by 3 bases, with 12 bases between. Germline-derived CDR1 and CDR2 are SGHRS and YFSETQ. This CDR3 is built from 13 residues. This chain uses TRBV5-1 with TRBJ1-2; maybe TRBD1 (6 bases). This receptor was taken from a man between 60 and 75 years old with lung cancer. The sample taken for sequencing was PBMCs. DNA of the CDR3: TGCGCCAGCACGATGGGGGCCTACTATGGCTACACCTTC. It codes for CASTMGAYYGYTF.